The rows below give T cell receptor beta chains drawn from one sample of a study of monozygotic twins with cystic fibrosis. Libraries were prepared by immunoSEQ multiplex PCR; TCRdb keeps only in-frame clonotypes and omits some of them. Of under 25,000 clones listed, 97% are singletons. Sequences were obtained from blood. The receptors shown here come from a girl aged 10-17 years with cystic fibrosis. CDR3s include the opening cysteine and the closing phenylalanine or tryptophan. D genes are given only for firm matches. Not every row has a clone size; where given, it reads once, few, many or a size class.

>NA|TRBV9|TRBJ1-1|NA
CASSVGSTFNTEAFF
TGTGCCAGCAGCGTTGGATCTACTTTTAACACTGAAGCTTTCTTT
>NA|TRBV6-5|TRBJ2-3|NA
CASSYYPGPDTQYF
TGTGCCAGCAGTTACTACCCGGGGCCAGATACGCAGTATTTT
>NA|TRBV28|TRBJ1-2|TRBD1
CASSTYRGSHYGYTF
TGTGCCAGCAGCACATACAGGGGTTCGCACTATGGCTACACCTTC
>once|TRBV28|TRBJ1-3|NA
CASSLPRHSSGNTIYF
TGTGCCAGCAGTTTACCGCGGCACAGCTCTGGAAACACCATATATTTT
>NA|TRBV27|TRBJ1-1|NA
CASSSYMNTEAFF
TGTGCCAGCAGTTCCTACATGAACACTGAAGCTTTCTTT
>NA|TRBV14|TRBJ2-5|TRBD2
CASSQGTSGALQETQYF
TGTGCCAGCAGCCAAGGGACTAGCGGGGCCCTTCAAGAGACCCAGTACTTC
>NA|TRBV30|TRBJ1-2|NA
CAWGSWGANNYGYTF
TGTGCCTGGGGGAGCTGGGGGGCCAATAACTATGGCTACACCTTC
>NA|TRBV5-6|TRBJ2-7|NA
CASSFGVTGSSEQYF
TGTGCCAGCAGCTTTGGTGTAACAGGATCTTCCGAGCAGTACTTC
>NA|TRBV5-4|TRBJ2-5|NA
CASSRNQETQYF
TGTGCCAGCAGCCGGAACCAAGAGACCCAGTACTTC
>NA|TRBV28|TRBJ2-7|NA
CASSFVRAYEQYF
TGTGCCAGCAGTTTTGTCAGGGCTTACGAGCAGTACTTC
>NA|TRBV18|TRBJ2-1|NA
CASSPSYNEQFF
TGTGCCAGCTCACCAAGCTACAATGAGCAGTTCTTC
>NA|TRBV28|TRBJ1-5|NA
CASMSSNQPQHF
TGTGCCAGCATGAGTAGCAATCAGCCCCAGCATTTT
>NA|TRBV2|TRBJ1-5|NA
CASSDYNQPQHF
TGTGCCAGCAGCGATTACAACCAGCCCCAGCATTTT
>once|TRBV11-3|TRBJ2-6|NA
CASSPGLFSGANVLTF
TGTGCCAGCAGCCCAGGACTCTTCTCTGGGGCCAACGTCCTGACTTTC
>NA|TRBV6-1|TRBJ1-5|TRBD1
CASSDNGQGGWRSQHF
TGTGCCAGCAGTGATAATGGACAGGGGGGATGGCGGTCCCAGCATTTT
>NA|TRBV5-4|TRBJ2-1|TRBD1
CASSYRQGHYNEQFF
TGTGCCAGCAGCTATAGACAGGGCCACTACAATGAGCAGTTCTTC
>NA|TRBV4-3|TRBJ1-2|NA
CASSQVDQNYGYTF
TGCGCCAGCAGCCAAGTGGACCAAAACTATGGCTACACCTTC
>NA|TRBV9|TRBJ2-2|NA
CASSVGGYDTGELFF
TGTGCCAGCAGCGTAGGTGGTTACGACACCGGGGAGCTGTTTTTT
>NA|TRBV13|TRBJ2-1|NA
CASSSNSWTSYNEQFF
TGTGCCAGCAGTTCAAACTCCTGGACCTCCTACAATGAGCAGTTCTTC
>once|TRBV29-1|TRBJ1-1|NA
CSVLGSTEAFF
TGCAGCGTCCTAGGGAGCACTGAAGCTTTCTTT
>NA|TRBV28|TRBJ1-2|NA
CASNPGALGNEGYTF
TGTGCCAGCAATCCAGGGGCCCTCGGCAATGAAGGCTACACCTTC
>NA|TRBV6-1|TRBJ2-3|NA
CASSEEGYSTDTQYF
TGTGCCAGCAGTGAAGAGGGGTATAGCACAGATACGCAGTATTTT